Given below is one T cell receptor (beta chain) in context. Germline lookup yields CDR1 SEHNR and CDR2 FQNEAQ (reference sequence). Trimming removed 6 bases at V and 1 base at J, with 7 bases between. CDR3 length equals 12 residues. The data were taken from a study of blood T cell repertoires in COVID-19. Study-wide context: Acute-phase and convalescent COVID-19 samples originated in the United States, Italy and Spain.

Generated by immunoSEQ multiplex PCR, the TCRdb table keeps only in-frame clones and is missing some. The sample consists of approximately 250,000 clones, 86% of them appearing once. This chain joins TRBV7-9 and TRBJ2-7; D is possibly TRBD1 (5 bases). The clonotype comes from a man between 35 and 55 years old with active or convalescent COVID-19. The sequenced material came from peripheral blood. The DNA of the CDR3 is TGTGCCAGCAGTGACAGTTCCTACGAGCAGTACTTC. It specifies CASSDSSYEQYF.